This entry features one T cell receptor beta chain sequence. Its specificity is not known. Sequenced by immunoSEQ multiplex PCR; TCRdb stores in-frame clones only, minus some. The table records more than 40,000 clones, 90% to 95% of them present only once. The CDR3 runs to 19 residues. The germline V gene has CDR1 SNHLY and CDR2 FYNNEI. The J segment lost 3 bases and the V segment lost 2 bases, leaving 18 bases of the junction unmatched. The sample is drawn from a study of graft-versus-host responses after intestinal transplantation. Study summary: Transplants given to recipients were multivisceral, liver-intestinal, or isolated intestinal. Uniformly, recipients were administered anti-thymocyte globulin induction with subsequent tacrolimus and steroids for approximately three years. Study-level points and caveats: An association linked early post-transplant HvG declines with peak circulating GvH clone levels. GvH clones were found in recipient marrow; some appeared first in ileum or blood.

The TCR comes from a human donor who was the organ donor for an intestinal transplant. This rearrangement joins TRBV2 to TRBJ2-7, with 8 bases identical to TRBD1. Source: unstimulated CD8+ T cells sorted from spleen or lymph node cells, taken before transplant. The CDR3 nucleotides read TGTGCCAGCAGTGAATCGCTAGGGACAGGACCTGGAGGTCTCTACGAGCAGTACTTC. Residues: CASSESLGTGPGGLYEQYF.